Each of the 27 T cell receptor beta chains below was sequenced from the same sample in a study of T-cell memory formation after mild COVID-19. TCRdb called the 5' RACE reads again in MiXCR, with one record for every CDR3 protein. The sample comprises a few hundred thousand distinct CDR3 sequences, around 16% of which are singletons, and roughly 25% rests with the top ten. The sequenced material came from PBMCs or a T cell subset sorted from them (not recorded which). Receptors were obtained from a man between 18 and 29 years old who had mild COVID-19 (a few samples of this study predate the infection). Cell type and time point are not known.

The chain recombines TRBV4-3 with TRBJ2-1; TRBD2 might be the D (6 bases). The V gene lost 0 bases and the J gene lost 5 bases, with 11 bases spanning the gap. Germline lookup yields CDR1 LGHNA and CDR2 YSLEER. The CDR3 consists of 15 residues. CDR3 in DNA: TGCGCCAGCAGCCAAGAAGGAGGGCAGCACAATGAGCAGTTCTTC. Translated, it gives CASSQEGGQHNEQFF.

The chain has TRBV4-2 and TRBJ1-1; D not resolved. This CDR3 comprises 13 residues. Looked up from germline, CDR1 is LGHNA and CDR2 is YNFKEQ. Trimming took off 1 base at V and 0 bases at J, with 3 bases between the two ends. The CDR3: CASSQVLNTEAFF. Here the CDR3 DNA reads TGTGCCAGCAGCCAAGTCTTGAACACTGAAGCTTTCTTT.

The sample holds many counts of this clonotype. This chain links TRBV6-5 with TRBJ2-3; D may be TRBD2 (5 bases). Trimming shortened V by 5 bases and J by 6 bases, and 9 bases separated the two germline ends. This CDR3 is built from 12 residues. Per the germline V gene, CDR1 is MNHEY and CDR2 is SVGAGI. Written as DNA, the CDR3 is TGTGCCAGCAGTACACTAGATGATACGCAGTATTTT. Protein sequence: CASSTLDDTQYF.

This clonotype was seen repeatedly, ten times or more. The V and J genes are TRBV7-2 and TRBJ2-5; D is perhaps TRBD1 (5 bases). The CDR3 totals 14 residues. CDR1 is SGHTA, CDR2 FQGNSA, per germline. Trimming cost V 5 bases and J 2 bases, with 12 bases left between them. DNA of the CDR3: TGTGCCAGCAGCCCGAGCAGGGTGCAAGAGACCCAGTACTTC. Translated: CASSPSRVQETQYF.

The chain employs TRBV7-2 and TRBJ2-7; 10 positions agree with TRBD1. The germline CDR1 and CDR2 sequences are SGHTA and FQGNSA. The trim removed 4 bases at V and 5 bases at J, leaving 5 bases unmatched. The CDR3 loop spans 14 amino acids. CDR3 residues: CASSSGQGNDEQYF. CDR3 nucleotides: TGTGCCAGCAGCTCGGGACAGGGGAACGACGAGCAGTACTTC.

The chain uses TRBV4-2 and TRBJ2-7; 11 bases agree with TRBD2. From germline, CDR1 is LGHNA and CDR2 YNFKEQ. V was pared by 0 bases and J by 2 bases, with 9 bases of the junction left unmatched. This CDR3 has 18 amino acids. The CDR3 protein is CASSQEGASGGSPYEQYF. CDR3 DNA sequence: TGTGCCAGCAGCCAAGAAGGGGCTAGCGGGGGGTCCCCCTACGAGCAGTACTTC.

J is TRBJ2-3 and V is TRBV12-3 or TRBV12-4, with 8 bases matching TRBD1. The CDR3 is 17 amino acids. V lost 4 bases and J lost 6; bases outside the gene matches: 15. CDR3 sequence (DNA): TGTGCCAGCAGTTCAAACGAGGACAGGGACCGGCTTGATACGCAGTATTTT. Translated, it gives CASSSNEDRDRLDTQYF.

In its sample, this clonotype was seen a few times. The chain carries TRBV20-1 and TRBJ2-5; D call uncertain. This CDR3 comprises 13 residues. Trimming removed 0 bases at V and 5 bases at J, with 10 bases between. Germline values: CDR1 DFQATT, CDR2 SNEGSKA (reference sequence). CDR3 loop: CSAREALLETQYF. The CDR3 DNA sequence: TGCAGTGCTAGAGAGGCGCTACTGGAGACCCAGTACTTC.

The CDR3 DNA reads TGCAGTGCTAGCAGGCCCAGCGGGGGACCCTACGAGCAGTACGTC. This encodes CSASRPSGGPYEQYV. This chain joins TRBV20-1 and TRBJ2-7; 8 bases align to TRBD2. The CDR3 is 15 amino acids. Per the germline V gene, CDR1 is DFQATT and CDR2 is SNEGSKA (reference sequence). V trimming: 3 bases; J trimming: 2 bases; junction bases outside the gene matches: 9.

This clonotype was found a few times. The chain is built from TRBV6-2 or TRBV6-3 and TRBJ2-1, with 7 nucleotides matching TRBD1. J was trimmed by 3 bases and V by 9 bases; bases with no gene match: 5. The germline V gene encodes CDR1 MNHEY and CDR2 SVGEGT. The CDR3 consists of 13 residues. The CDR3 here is CARNRDSYNEQFF. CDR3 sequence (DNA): TGTGCCAGAAACCGGGACAGCTACAATGAGCAGTTCTTC.

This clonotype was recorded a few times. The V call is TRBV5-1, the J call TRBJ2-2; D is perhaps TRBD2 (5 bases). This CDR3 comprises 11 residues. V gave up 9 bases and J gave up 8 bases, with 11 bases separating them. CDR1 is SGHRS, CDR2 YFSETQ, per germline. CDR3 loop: CATRAAGELFF. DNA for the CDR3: TGCGCCACGCGGGCAGCTGGGGAGCTGTTTTTT.

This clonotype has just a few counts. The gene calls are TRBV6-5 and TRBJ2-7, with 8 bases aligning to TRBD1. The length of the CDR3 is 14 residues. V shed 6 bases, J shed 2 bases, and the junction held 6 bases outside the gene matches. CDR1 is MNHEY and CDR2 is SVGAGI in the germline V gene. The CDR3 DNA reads TGTGCCAGCAGATCCGGGACAGGACCCTACGAGCAGTACTTC. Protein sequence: CASRSGTGPYEQYF.

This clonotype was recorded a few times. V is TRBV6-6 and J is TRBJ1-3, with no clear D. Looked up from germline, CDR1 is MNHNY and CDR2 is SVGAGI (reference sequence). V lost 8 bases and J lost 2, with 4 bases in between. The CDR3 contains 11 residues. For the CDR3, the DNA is TGTGCCAGCCATACTGGAAACACCATATATTTT. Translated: CASHTGNTIYF.

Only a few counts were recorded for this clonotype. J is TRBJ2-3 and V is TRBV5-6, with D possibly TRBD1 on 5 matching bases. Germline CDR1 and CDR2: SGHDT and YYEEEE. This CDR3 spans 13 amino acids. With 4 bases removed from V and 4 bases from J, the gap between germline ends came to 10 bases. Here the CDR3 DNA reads TGTGCCAGCAGCGGGTGGGGCGCAGATACGCAGTATTTT. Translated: CASSGWGADTQYF.

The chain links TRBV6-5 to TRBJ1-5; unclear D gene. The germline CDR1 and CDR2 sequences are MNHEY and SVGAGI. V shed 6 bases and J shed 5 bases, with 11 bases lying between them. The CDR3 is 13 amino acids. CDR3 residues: CASSPGSYQPQHF. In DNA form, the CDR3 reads TGTGCCAGCAGCCCGGGATCATATCAGCCCCAGCATTTT.

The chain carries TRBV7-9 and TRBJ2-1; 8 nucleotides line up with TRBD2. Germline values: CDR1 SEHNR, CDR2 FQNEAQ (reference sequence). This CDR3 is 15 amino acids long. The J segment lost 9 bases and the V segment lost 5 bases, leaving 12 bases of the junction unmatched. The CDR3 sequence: CASSPLGGGLSEQFF. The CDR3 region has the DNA TGTGCCAGCAGCCCCCTCGGCGGGGGGTTGAGTGAGCAGTTCTTC.

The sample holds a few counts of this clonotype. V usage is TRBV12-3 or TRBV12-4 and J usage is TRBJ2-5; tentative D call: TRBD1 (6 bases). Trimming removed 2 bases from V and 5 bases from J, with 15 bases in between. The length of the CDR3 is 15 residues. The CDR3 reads CASSLWMDRGETQYF. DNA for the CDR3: TGTGCCAGCAGTTTATGGATGGACAGAGGGGAGACCCAGTACTTC.

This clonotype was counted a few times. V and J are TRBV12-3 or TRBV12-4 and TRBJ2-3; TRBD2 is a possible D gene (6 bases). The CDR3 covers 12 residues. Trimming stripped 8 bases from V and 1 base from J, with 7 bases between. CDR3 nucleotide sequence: TGTGCCAGCGGGGAGGGCACAGATACGCAGTATTTT. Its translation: CASGEGTDTQYF.

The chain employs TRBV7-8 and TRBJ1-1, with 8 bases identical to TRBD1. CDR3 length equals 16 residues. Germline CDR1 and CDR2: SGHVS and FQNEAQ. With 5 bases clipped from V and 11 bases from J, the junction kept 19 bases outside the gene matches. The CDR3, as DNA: TGTGCCAGCAGCCTACTTAACGGACAGGGCGGTTTGGGGGCTTTCTTT. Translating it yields CASSLLNGQGGLGAFF.

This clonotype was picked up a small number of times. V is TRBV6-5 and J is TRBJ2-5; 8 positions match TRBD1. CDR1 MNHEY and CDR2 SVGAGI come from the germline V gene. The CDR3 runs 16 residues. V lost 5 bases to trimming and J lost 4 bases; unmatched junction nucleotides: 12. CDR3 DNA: TGTGCCAGCAGTAGCCCCCGACAGGGGCGAAGAGAGACCCAGTACTTC. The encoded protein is CASSSPRQGRRETQYF.

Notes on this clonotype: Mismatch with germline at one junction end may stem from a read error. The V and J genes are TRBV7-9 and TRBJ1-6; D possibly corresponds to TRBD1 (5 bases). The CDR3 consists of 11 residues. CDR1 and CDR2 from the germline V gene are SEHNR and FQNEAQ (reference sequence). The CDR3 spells CASSLVGTRPF. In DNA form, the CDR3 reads TGTGCCAGCAGCCTAGTCGGGACGAGGCCCTTT. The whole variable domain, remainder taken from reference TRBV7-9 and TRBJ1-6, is DTGVSQNPRHKITKRGQNVTFRCDPISEHNRLYWYRQTLGQGPEFLTYFQNEAQLEKSRLLSDRFSAERPKGSFSTLEIQRTEQGDSAMYLCASSLVGTRPFGNGTRLTVT.

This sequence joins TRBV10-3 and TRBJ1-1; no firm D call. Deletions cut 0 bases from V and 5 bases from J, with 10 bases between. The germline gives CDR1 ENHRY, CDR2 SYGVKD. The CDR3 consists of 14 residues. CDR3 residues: CAISESKGRTEAFF. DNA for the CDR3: TGTGCCATCAGTGAGTCGAAAGGGAGGACTGAAGCTTTCTTT.

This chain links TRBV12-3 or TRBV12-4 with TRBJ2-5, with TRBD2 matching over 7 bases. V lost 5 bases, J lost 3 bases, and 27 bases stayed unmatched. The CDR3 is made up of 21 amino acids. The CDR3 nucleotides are TGTGCCAGCAGTCGGACTAGTAGGGCTTCGAACCCAAGAGAACCAAAAGAGACCCAGTACTTC. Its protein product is CASSRTSRASNPREPKETQYF.

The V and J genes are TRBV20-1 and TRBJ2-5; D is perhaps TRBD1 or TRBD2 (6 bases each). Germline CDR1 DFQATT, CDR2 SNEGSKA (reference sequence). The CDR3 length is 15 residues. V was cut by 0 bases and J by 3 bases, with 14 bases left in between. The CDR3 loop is CSARDGGRGEETQYF. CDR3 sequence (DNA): TGCAGTGCTAGAGACGGGGGCAGGGGCGAAGAGACCCAGTACTTC.

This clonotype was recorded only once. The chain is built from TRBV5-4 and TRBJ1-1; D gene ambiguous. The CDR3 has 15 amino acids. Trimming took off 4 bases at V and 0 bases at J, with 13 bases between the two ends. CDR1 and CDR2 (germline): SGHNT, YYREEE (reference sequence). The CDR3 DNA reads TGTGCCAGCAGCCCCGAGGGCTTCATGAACACTGAAGCTTTCTTT. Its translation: CASSPEGFMNTEAFF.

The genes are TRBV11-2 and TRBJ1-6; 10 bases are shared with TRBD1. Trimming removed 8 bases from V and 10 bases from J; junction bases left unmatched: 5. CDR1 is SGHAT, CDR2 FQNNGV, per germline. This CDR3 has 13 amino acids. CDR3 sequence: CASGTGVASPLHF. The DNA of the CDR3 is TGTGCCAGCGGGACAGGGGTTGCCTCACCCCTCCACTTT.

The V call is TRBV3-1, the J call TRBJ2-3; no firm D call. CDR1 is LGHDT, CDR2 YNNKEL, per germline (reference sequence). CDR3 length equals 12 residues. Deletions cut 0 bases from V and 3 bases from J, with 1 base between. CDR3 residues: CASSQDTDTQYF. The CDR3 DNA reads TGTGCCAGCAGCCAAGATACAGATACGCAGTATTTT.